This is a list of T cell receptor beta chains from one sample in a study of T cell responses to AZD1222 COVID-19 vaccine. Clones were read by immunoSEQ multiplex PCR, and TCRdb kept only the in-frame ones, dropping some. This table holds about 200,000 clones, roughly 90% found once. The specimen comprised peripheral blood, sampled 28 days after the second AZD1222 dose. The origin of the receptors is an adult who received the AZD1222 COVID-19 vaccine. Each CDR3 is given with its conserved first and last residue. The order of the fields is V gene, J gene, CDR3 protein.

TRBV19	TRBJ1-1	CASMRERNTEAFF
TRBV11-2	TRBJ1-4	CASSLVRDPPLLFF
TRBV7-2	TRBJ1-5	CASSPTGTDNQPQHF
TRBV20-1	TRBJ2-5	CSAAGLETQYF
TRBV30	TRBJ1-1	CAYGWGRSEAFF
TRBV3-1/TRBV3-2	TRBJ1-2	CASSLRTGQGYGYTF
TRBV6-2/TRBV6-3	TRBJ1-2	CASSFATGQSGYTF
TRBV28	TRBJ2-4	CASSQRGVQYF
TRBV4-3	TRBJ2-1	CASSRQLAGVYNEQFF
TRBV28	TRBJ1-1	CASGTGGMNTEAFF
TRBV5-1	TRBJ2-7	CASSLIDRTEGYF
TRBV4-1	TRBJ2-3	CASSQSAGFDIRPDTQYF
TRBV11-3	TRBJ1-4	CASSSPGATNEKLFF
TRBV4-2	TRBJ1-2	CASSQVSQEDGYTF
TRBV5-1	TRBJ2-3	CASSFGGAGTDTQYF
TRBV7-6	TRBJ1-2	CASSPRGVSDSKYGYTF
TRBV5-1	TRBJ1-5	CASSLDGNSNQPQHF
TRBV3-1/TRBV3-2	TRBJ1-1	CASSPGQRGAFF
TRBV6-8	TRBJ2-3	CASRKGRVRPLLHTDTQYF
TRBV9	TRBJ2-7	CASSPAPGVSSGRNYEQYF
TRBV2	TRBJ2-1	CASSVGGVEQFF
TRBV10-3	TRBJ1-2	CAISERAGYTF
TRBV29-1	TRBJ2-7	CSVEGQYEQYF
TRBV7-2	TRBJ1-2	CASSLGRGADYGYTF
TRBV6-5	TRBJ2-1	CASGSGAGNSEQFF
TRBV20-1	TRBJ2-7	CSAISSYEQYF
TRBV28	TRBJ1-1	CASSLESEAFF
TRBV10-3	TRBJ2-2	CAIMGQGAPNTGELFF
TRBV19	TRBJ1-3	CASSIGAGDGNTIYF
TRBV19	TRBJ2-7	CASSKETSYEQYF
TRBV12-3/TRBV12-4	TRBJ1-5	CASSPDSMRPQHF
TRBV7-8	TRBJ2-7	CASAGTGPYEQYF
TRBV19	TRBJ1-2	CAIKGRGNYGYTF
TRBV14	TRBJ1-6	CASSLDSGPSSPLHF
TRBV2	TRBJ2-6	CASSRTNVLTF
TRBV28	TRBJ1-6	CASSTRRPGAYNSPLHF
TRBV20-1	TRBJ2-3	CSASRAGAPDTQYF
TRBV28	TRBJ1-5	CASSYLNQPQHF
TRBV5-4	TRBJ2-5	CASSTSTSGWETQYF
TRBV5-1	TRBJ2-3	CASSLSGGRVLAGVTDTQYF
TRBV14	TRBJ2-1	CASSQFRSGRSYNEQFF
TRBV3-1/TRBV3-2	TRBJ2-2	CASSRTGGGELFF
TRBV7-2	TRBJ1-2	CASSLAQQYGYTF
TRBV7-8	TRBJ2-7	CASQDRWGGREQYF
TRBV10-3	TRBJ1-1	CAIVRGGGQSEAFF
TRBV7-3	TRBJ2-2	CASSPQLGTGELFF
TRBV11-2	TRBJ1-3	CASSLLFGTGSDTIYF
TRBV5-1	TRBJ2-2	CASSIQGYAGELFF
TRBV7-3	TRBJ2-1	CASSFSPASYNEQFF
TRBV6-5	TRBJ1-3	CASTDPGRPIYF
TRBV2	TRBJ1-1	CASTDRGLYTEAFF
TRBV2	TRBJ1-5	CASRAGTGGGQPQHF